Following are 29 T cell receptor beta chains from one sample sequenced in a study of regulatory T cells. General study points: In CD3G-deficient patients, conventional CD4+ T cells were enriched for hydrophobic CDR3 residues at positions 6 and 7.

Antigens of these TCRs are unknown. Primers: 52 TRBV forward and 13 TRBJ reverse. Sequencing was performed with immunoSEQ multiplex PCR; in TCRdb, only in-frame clones are kept and a portion is missing. The sample includes some 29,000 clones, less than 95% seen only once; the top ten take approximately 1.5%. Sequenced: conventional CD4+ T cells sorted from blood. The receptors come from a person aged 18 to 30 with CD3G deficiency.

The chain is built from TRBV6-5 and TRBJ1-1; D not certain. Germline loops: CDR1 MNHEY, CDR2 SVGAGI. The CDR3 contains 13 residues. With 2 bases removed from V and 4 bases from J, the gap between germline ends came to 8 bases. CDR3 DNA: TGTGCCAGCAGTTACGCAGGCCTCACTGAAGCTTTCTTT. This translates into CASSYAGLTEAFF.

The chain links TRBV19 to TRBJ2-2; 10 bases are shared with TRBD2. Looked up from germline, CDR1 is LNHDA and CDR2 is SQIVND (reference sequence). The CDR3 runs to 16 residues. V shed 5 bases, J shed 6 bases, and the junction held 9 bases outside the gene matches. DNA of the CDR3: TGTGCCAGTAGTCCCCGAGCGGGAGGGTCGGCCGGGGAGCTGTTTTTT. Protein: CASSPRAGGSAGELFF.

V gene TRBV2 combines with J gene TRBJ1-3, with a tentative D call TRBD1 (5 bases). The CDR3 totals 17 residues. Germline loops: CDR1 SNHLY, CDR2 FYNNEI. The V and J ends lost 2 bases and 4 bases respectively, with 18 bases between them. The CDR3 DNA reads as TGTGCCAGCAGTGAAAGCAGGGAGGCATTAACGGGAAACACCATATATTTT. It encodes CASSESREALTGNTIYF.

J is TRBJ1-1 and V is TRBV6-1; 9 nucleotides agree with TRBD1. The CDR3 totals 14 residues. With V trimmed by 6 bases and J by 2 bases, 4 bases remained unmatched. The germline V gene has CDR1 MNHNS and CDR2 SASEGT. The chain's CDR3 is CASRRTGDNTEAFF. As DNA, the CDR3 is TGTGCCAGCAGAAGGACAGGGGATAACACTGAAGCTTTCTTT.

This chain links TRBV5-1 with TRBJ1-1; D might be TRBD1 (5 bases). The CDR3 is 15 residues long. Deletions cut 0 bases from V and 5 bases from J, with 14 bases between. Germline assignment: CDR1 SGHRS and CDR2 YFSETQ. The CDR3 sequence is CASSLDPGAGTEAFF. The CDR3 DNA reads TGCGCCAGCAGCTTGGACCCCGGGGCCGGGACTGAAGCTTTCTTT.

The CDR3 sequence: CASSPGEGGEQYF. The CDR3 coding sequence is TGTGCCAGCTCACCGGGGGAGGGTGGCGAGCAGTACTTC. This rearrangement joins TRBV18 to TRBJ2-7; 7 bases fit TRBD2. V gave up 3 bases and J gave up 6 bases; unmatched junction bases: 5. Germline values: CDR1 KGHSH, CDR2 LQKENI. The CDR3 extends over 13 amino acids. Looking up the rest from reference TRBV18 and TRBJ2-7 gives the full variable domain: NAGVMQNPRHLVRRRGQEARLRCSPMKGHSHVYWYRQLPEEGLKFMVYLQKENIIDESGMPKERFSAEFPKEGPSILRIQQVVRGDSAAYFCASSPGEGGEQYFGPGTRLTVT.

The chain carries TRBV5-1 and TRBJ2-5; 7 bases are shared with TRBD2. The trim removed 0 bases at V and 2 bases at J, leaving 4 bases unmatched. The CDR3 extends over 15 amino acids. CDR1 and CDR2 from the germline V gene are SGHRS and YFSETQ. The DNA of the CDR3 is TGCGCCAGCAGCTTGGGATCTAGCGGACAAGAGACCCAGTACTTC. Protein product: CASSLGSSGQETQYF. Complete variable domain (other parts from reference TRBV5-1 and TRBJ2-5): KAGVTQTPRYLIKTRGQQVTLSCSPISGHRSVSWYQQTPGQGLQFLFEYFSETQRNKGNFPGRFSGRQFSNSRSEMNVSTLELGDSALYLCASSLGSSGQETQYFGPGTRLLVL.

The CDR3 loop is CASSLVRNSPLHF. CDR3 nucleotide sequence: TGTGCCAGCAGCTTAGTTAGGAATTCACCCCTCCACTTT. The chain links TRBV11-2 to TRBJ1-6; D unresolved. V lost 1 base to trimming and J lost 7 bases, with 5 bases between them. The germline CDR1 and CDR2 sequences are SGHAT and FQNNGV. The CDR3 has 13 residues. Supplemented by reference TRBV11-2 and TRBJ1-6, the full variable domain reads EAGVAQSPRYKIIEKRQSVAFWCNPISGHATLYWYQQILGQGPKLLIQFQNNGVVDDSQLPKDRFSAERLKGVDSTLKIQPAKLEDSAVYLCASSLVRNSPLHFGNGTRLTVT.

The chain is built from TRBV10-3 and TRBJ2-3, with D possibly TRBD2 on 5 matching bases. V lost 0 bases and J 6 bases, leaving 10 bases between the germline ends. This CDR3 region has 14 residues. Germline assignment: CDR1 ENHRY and CDR2 SYGVKD. The CDR3 coding sequence is TGTGCCATCAGTGAGTCGTGGGGAGCCGATACGCAGTATTTT. Translation gives CAISESWGADTQYF.

V gene TRBV5-1 combines with J gene TRBJ2-3; the D gene could be TRBD1 or TRBD2 (5 bases each). Germline V lookup: CDR1 SGHRS, CDR2 YFSETQ. V lost 4 bases and J lost 3, with 18 bases in between. This CDR3 is 16 amino acids long. CDR3 coding DNA: TGCGCCAGCAGCGCGGACCGGGACGAAGTAACAGATACGCAGTATTTT. It yields the protein CASSADRDEVTDTQYF.

The table lists this clone with a count of one. The genes are TRBV6-6 and TRBJ1-1; a possible D gene is TRBD1 (6 bases). The CDR3 covers 13 residues. Germline V CDR1 and CDR2: MNHNY, SVGAGI (reference sequence). Trimming pared 5 bases from V and 4 bases from J, leaving 11 bases between. CDR3 DNA sequence: TGTGCCAGCAGTACAGGGCCGGTCACTGAAGCTTTCTTT. Translated, it gives CASSTGPVTEAFF.

The CDR3 DNA follows: TGTGCCAGCAGCTTAGGGCCCGGCGGGAGAGGGACAGATACGCAGTATTTT. Amino acids: CASSLGPGGRGTDTQYF. J is TRBJ2-3 and V is TRBV11-1; 7 nucleotides line up with TRBD2. From germline, CDR1 is SGHAT and CDR2 FQDESV (reference sequence). Losses at the gene ends were 1 base for V and 3 bases for J; bases not matched to a gene: 10. The CDR3 runs 17 residues.

The rearrangement links TRBV6-1 to TRBJ1-1; 7 bases map to TRBD1. The germline V gene encodes CDR1 MNHNS and CDR2 SASEGT. V trimming: 5 bases; J trimming: 0 bases; junction bases outside the gene matches: 3. This CDR3 region has 14 residues. The CDR3, as DNA: TGTGCCAGCAGTTCAGGGGGGCTGAACACTGAAGCTTTCTTT. Translated, it gives CASSSGGLNTEAFF.

This clone has only one observation. The rearrangement links TRBV7-9 to TRBJ1-1, with D possibly matching TRBD1 (6 bases). Germline lookup yields CDR1 SEHNR and CDR2 FQNEAQ (reference sequence). This CDR3 comprises 17 residues. V was shortened by 5 bases and J by 3 bases, with 22 bases between the two germline ends. The CDR3 bases are TGTGCCAGCAGCCCTATAGGGGGGGACGGACGGTACACTGAAGCTTTCTTT. Protein product: CASSPIGGDGRYTEAFF.

V is TRBV6-1 and J is TRBJ1-4; D is unclear. This CDR3 comprises 14 residues. From germline, CDR1 is MNHNS and CDR2 SASEGT. Trimming cost V 6 bases and J 0 bases, with 8 bases left between them. In DNA form, the CDR3 reads TGTGCCAGCAGCAAAAGGGCAACTAATGAAAAACTGTTTTTT. As protein: CASSKRATNEKLFF.

This sequence joins TRBV5-1 and TRBJ2-5; tentatively, D is TRBD1 (5 bases). The V end lost 4 bases, the J end lost 2 bases, and 12 bases lay between the germline ends. This CDR3 is built from 14 residues. Germline assignment: CDR1 SGHRS and CDR2 YFSETQ. CDR3 region: CASSPQGGQETQYF. CDR3 nucleotide sequence: TGCGCCAGCAGCCCGCAGGGTGGGCAAGAGACCCAGTACTTC.

This sequence joins TRBV4-3 and TRBJ2-2, with no clear D. V lost 2 bases and J lost 4, with 14 bases in between. Germline CDR1 LGHNA, CDR2 YSLEER. The CDR3 runs to 16 residues. The chain's CDR3 is CASSQYTLGGTGELFF. The CDR3 nucleotides read TGCGCCAGCAGCCAATATACCTTGGGCGGCACCGGGGAGCTGTTTTTT.

The V and J genes are TRBV7-9 and TRBJ1-4, with TRBD1 as a possible D gene (5 bases). Germline lookup yields CDR1 SEHNR and CDR2 FQNEAQ (reference sequence). The length of the CDR3 is 15 residues. V was pared by 5 bases and J by 7 bases, with 17 bases between. This CDR3 is CASSTPGGVGEKLFF. CDR3 DNA: TGTGCCAGCAGCACCCCGGGGGGGGTTGGTGAAAAACTGTTTTTT.

The chain links TRBV4-1 to TRBJ2-5; D might be TRBD1 or TRBD2, each matching 6 bases. This CDR3 contains 14 residues. The V end was cut by 4 bases, the J end by 1 base, with 10 bases between. Germline V gives CDR1 MGHRA, CDR2 YSYEKL. The CDR3 spells CASSRGGFQETQYF. The CDR3 coding sequence is TGCGCCAGCAGCCGAGGGGGGTTCCAAGAGACCCAGTACTTC.

This clone has a handful of counts. V is TRBV6-1 and J is TRBJ1-1; D not certain. V lost 8 bases and J lost 4, with 14 bases in between. This CDR3 has 13 amino acids. Germline V gene data show CDR1 as MNHNS and CDR2 as SASEGT. The CDR3 loop is CASQPGLGTEAFF. DNA for the CDR3: TGTGCCAGCCAGCCTGGGTTGGGCACTGAAGCTTTCTTT.

This chain connects TRBV23-1 to TRBJ2-4, with D perhaps matching TRBD2 (5 bases). TRBV23-1 is labeled an ORF, and its function is uncertain. The CDR3 is 16 amino acids. The ends were cut back, 4 bases at V and 0 bases at J, with 13 bases in the middle. CDR3 sequence: CASSRGRELAKNIQYF. CDR3 bases: TGCGCCAGCAGTCGGGGTCGGGAATTAGCCAAAAACATTCAGTACTTC.

CDR3 DNA sequence: TGCGCCAGCAGCTTATTGGGACCCCGGGAGACCCAGTACTTC. This gives the protein CASSLLGPRETQYF. V usage is TRBV5-1 and J usage is TRBJ2-5; possibly TRBD1 or TRBD2 for D (5 bases each). With 2 bases removed from V and 5 bases from J, the gap between germline ends came to 13 bases. The length of the CDR3 is 14 residues. CDR1 and CDR2 from the germline V gene are SGHRS and YFSETQ. Supplemented by reference TRBV5-1 and TRBJ2-5, the full variable domain reads KAGVTQTPRYLIKTRGQQVTLSCSPISGHRSVSWYQQTPGQGLQFLFEYFSETQRNKGNFPGRFSGRQFSNSRSEMNVSTLELGDSALYLCASSLLGPRETQYFGPGTRLLVL.

The V call is TRBV4-3, the J call TRBJ2-1, with no clear D. The CDR3 covers 18 residues. Deletions cut 0 bases from V and 0 bases from J, with 15 bases between. Germline CDR1 reads LGHNA; CDR2 reads YSLEER. The CDR3 protein is CASSQDLPGWYSYNEQFF. The CDR3 region has the DNA TGCGCCAGCAGCCAAGATTTACCGGGTTGGTACTCCTACAATGAGCAGTTCTTC.

This chain connects TRBV10-3 to TRBJ2-1, with 11 nucleotides matching TRBD1. Germline trimming cut 3 bases from V and 7 bases from J; bases unmatched to any gene: 8. Germline CDR1 is ENHRY and CDR2 is SYGVKD. The CDR3 runs 16 residues. CDR3: CAISDRWTGGRNEQFF. The DNA for the CDR3 is TGTGCCATCAGTGACCGTTGGACAGGGGGCCGGAATGAGCAGTTCTTC.

The chain uses TRBV10-3 and TRBJ2-6; D unclear. Germline-derived CDR1 and CDR2 are ENHRY and SYGVKD. The CDR3 is 12 residues long. V gave up 6 bases and J gave up 2 bases, with 2 bases separating them. This CDR3 reads CAIRPGANVLTF. The CDR3 DNA sequence: TGTGCCATCAGGCCTGGGGCCAACGTCCTGACTTTC.

The chain carries TRBV5-1 and TRBJ2-1; D might be TRBD2 (5 bases). The CDR3 is 14 amino acids. The V gene's germline CDR1 is SGHRS and CDR2 YFSETQ. V was cut by 0 bases and J by 8 bases, with 12 bases left in between. CDR3 amino acids: CASSLGEWWDEQFF. The CDR3 region has the DNA TGCGCCAGCAGCTTGGGGGAGTGGTGGGATGAGCAGTTCTTC.

The rearrangement joins TRBV18 to TRBJ1-1, with 7 bases lining up with TRBD1. The V and J ends lost 2 bases and 4 bases, in that order; junction bases with no gene match: 13. The length of the CDR3 is 17 residues. Germline V gene lookup returns CDR1 KGHSH and CDR2 LQKENI. The CDR3 DNA sequence: TGTGCCAGCTCACCAGGTCAAGGGGGCGCTTTCAGCACTGAAGCTTTCTTT. This sequence encodes CASSPGQGGAFSTEAFF. The complete variable domain, with remaining parts taken from reference TRBV18 and TRBJ1-1, reads NAGVMQNPRHLVRRRGQEARLRCSPMKGHSHVYWYRQLPEEGLKFMVYLQKENIIDESGMPKERFSAEFPKEGPSILRIQQVVRGDSAAYFCASSPGQGGAFSTEAFFGQGTRLTVV.

The chain has TRBV18 and TRBJ2-3, with 7 bases fitting TRBD1. Germline values: CDR1 KGHSH, CDR2 LQKENI. The V gene end was trimmed by 5 bases and the J gene end by 2 bases; junction bases not matched to a gene: 13. The CDR3 has 17 residues. The CDR3 coding sequence is TGTGCCAGCTCATCGACCACAGGGGCGTCGGTCACAGATACGCAGTATTTT. Protein: CASSSTTGASVTDTQYF.

The chain carries TRBV5-1 and TRBJ2-1, with D possibly being TRBD1 (6 bases). Trimming removed 4 bases at V and 7 bases at J, with 12 bases between. The CDR3 spans 13 residues. The V gene's germline CDR1 is SGHRS and CDR2 YFSETQ. CDR3: CASSPSGQNEQFF. Written as DNA, the CDR3 is TGCGCCAGCAGCCCTTCGGGACAAAATGAGCAGTTCTTC.